This TCR beta chain came from a study of blood T cell repertoires in COVID-19. Study-wide context: Samples representing acute and convalescent COVID-19 were sourced from the United States, Italy and Spain.

CDR1 is LGHDT, CDR2 YNNKEL, per germline (reference sequence). The CDR3 length is 11 residues. V lost 5 bases and J 7 bases, leaving 8 bases between the germline ends. The assay was immunoSEQ multiplex PCR, and TCRdb's table has in-frame clones only and misses some. The profile covers 250,000 to 300,000 clones, with roughly 83% appearing a single time and about 4.9% taken by the ten largest. The chain links TRBV3-1 (or the pseudogene TRBV3-2) to TRBJ1-2; D unresolved. This sequence was found in a man aged 60 to 75 who had recovered from COVID-19. The source material was peripheral blood. The CDR3 is CASSLESGYTF. The CDR3 DNA reads as TGTGCCAGCAGCTTAGAGAGTGGCTACACCTTC.